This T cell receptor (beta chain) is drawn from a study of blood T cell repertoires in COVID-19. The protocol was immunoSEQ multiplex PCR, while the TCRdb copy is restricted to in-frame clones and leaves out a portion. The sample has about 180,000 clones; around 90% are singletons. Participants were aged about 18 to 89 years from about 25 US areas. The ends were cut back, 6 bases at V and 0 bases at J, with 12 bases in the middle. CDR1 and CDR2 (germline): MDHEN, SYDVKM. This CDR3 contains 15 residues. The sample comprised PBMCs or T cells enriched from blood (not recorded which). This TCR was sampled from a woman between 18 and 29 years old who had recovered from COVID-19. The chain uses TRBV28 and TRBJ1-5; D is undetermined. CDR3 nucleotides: TGTGCCAGCAGACCCGACTCCTATAGCAATCAGCCCCAGCATTTT. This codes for CASRPDSYSNQPQHF. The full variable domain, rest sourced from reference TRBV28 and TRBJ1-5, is DVKVTQSSRYLVKRTGEKVFLECVQDMDHENMFWYRQDPGLGLRLIYFSYDVKMKEKGDIPEGYSVSREKKERFSLILESASTNQTSMYLCASRPDSYSNQPQHFGDGTRLSIL.